A single sample is the source of the 4 T cell receptor beta chains below, sequenced in a study of blood T cells in healthy people across ages. Then a second PCR, running about 7 to 11 cycles, was carried out with a sample-barcoded 5' primer and a J-beta primer mix. TCRdb re-called the 5' RACE reads with MiXCR, one entry per CDR3 protein. The sample holds 980,000 or so distinct CDR3 sequences, around 48% seen once. The sample consisted of blood. These TCRs come from a man aged 25-45 years in good health.

This clonotype was seen more than once but under ten times. The J gene is TRBJ2-3, the V gene TRBV18, with TRBD2 as a possible D gene (6 bases). Germline lookup yields CDR1 KGHSH and CDR2 LQKENI. The length of the CDR3 is 16 residues. With 2 bases removed from V and 5 bases from J, the gap between germline ends came to 17 bases. The CDR3 DNA reads TGTGCCAGCTCACCAAGGCGGCTAGCGTCGGGAGATACGCAGTATTTT. It is translated as CASSPRRLASGDTQYF.

This sequence joins TRBV7-9 and TRBJ2-3; D unclear. CDR3 length: 15 amino acids. Per the germline V gene, CDR1 is SEHNR and CDR2 is FQNEAQ (reference sequence). V shed 1 base and J shed 5 bases, with 13 bases lying between them. This CDR3 is CASSLVSRSGDTQYF. CDR3 coding DNA: TGTGCCAGCAGCTTAGTTTCACGTTCGGGAGATACGCAGTATTTT. The whole variable domain, remainder taken from reference TRBV7-9 and TRBJ2-3, is DTGVSQNPRHKITKRGQNVTFRCDPISEHNRLYWYRQTLGQGPEFLTYFQNEAQLEKSRLLSDRFSAERPKGSFSTLEIQRTEQGDSAMYLCASSLVSRSGDTQYFGPGTRLTVL.

The chain uses TRBV9 and TRBJ2-3; TRBD2 matches at 11 bases. Germline trimming cut 4 bases from V and 2 bases from J; bases unmatched to any gene: 12. Germline CDR1 is SGDLS and CDR2 is YYNGEE. The CDR3 contains 18 residues. The CDR3, as DNA: TGTGCCAGCAGCCCACACCAGACTAGCGGGGCCTACACAGATACGCAGTATTTT. The encoded protein is CASSPHQTSGAYTDTQYF.

This rearrangement joins TRBV7-2 to TRBJ1-5; D is possibly TRBD1 (5 bases). The CDR3 spans 16 residues. Germline-derived CDR1 and CDR2 are SGHTA and FQGNSA. With 5 bases removed from V and 5 bases from J, the gap between germline ends came to 19 bases. The CDR3 bases are TGTGCCAGCAGCCCCGCCCGGACAACTTCCCATCAGCCCCAGCATTTT. Translation: CASSPARTTSHQPQHF.